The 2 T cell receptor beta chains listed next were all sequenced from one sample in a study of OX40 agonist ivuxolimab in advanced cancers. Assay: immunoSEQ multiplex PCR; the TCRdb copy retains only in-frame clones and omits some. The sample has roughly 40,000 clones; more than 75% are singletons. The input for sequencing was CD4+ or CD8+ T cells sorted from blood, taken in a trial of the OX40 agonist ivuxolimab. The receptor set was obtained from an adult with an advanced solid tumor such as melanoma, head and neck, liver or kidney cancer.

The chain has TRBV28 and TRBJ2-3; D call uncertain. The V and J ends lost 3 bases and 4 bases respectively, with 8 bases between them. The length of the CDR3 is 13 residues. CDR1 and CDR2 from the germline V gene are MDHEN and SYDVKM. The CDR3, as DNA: TGTGCCAGCAGTTTGCAGTTCCCAGATACGCAGTATTTT. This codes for CASSLQFPDTQYF.

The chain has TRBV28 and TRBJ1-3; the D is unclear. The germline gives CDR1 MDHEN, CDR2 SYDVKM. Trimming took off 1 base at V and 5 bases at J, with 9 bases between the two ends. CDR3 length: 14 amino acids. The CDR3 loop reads CASSLSALRNTIYF. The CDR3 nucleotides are TGTGCCAGCAGTTTATCCGCTCTGAGAAACACCATATATTTT.